This T cell receptor beta chain was found in a study of Graves' ophthalmopathy and Graves' hyperthyroidism. Whole-study results and caveats: Sensitivity of 85% to 90% and specificity of around 80% were achieved when a 13-signature model separated ophthalmopathy from stable hyperthyroidism.

Amplified TCR beta CDR3 regions were obtained using RNA transcripts as template. The workflow started with a first-round RT-PCR run with HTBI primers and then moved on to a second-round multiplex PCR. Each CDR3 protein is one row after TCRdb ran MiXCR on the multiplex PCR reads. The sample has about 340,000 distinct CDR3 sequences, roughly 17% seen once. This clonotype occurred a few times. Antigen unknown. Material: peripheral blood. The TCR sequence derives from an adult man with Graves' ophthalmopathy.

CDR3 sequence reads: CASSPGVAGGLQETQYF. DNA for the CDR3: TGTGCCAGCAGCCCGGGGGTAGCGGGGGGACTCCAAGAGACCCAGTACTTC. The V gene is TRBV4-2, the J gene TRBJ2-5, with TRBD2 identical over 10 bases. Germline-derived CDR1 and CDR2 are LGHNA and YNFKEQ. The junction had 9 bases not matched to a gene; V was cut back by 4 bases and J by 1 base. The CDR3 runs to 17 residues.